This T cell receptor beta chain stems from a study of T cells in Graves' hyperthyroidism and ophthalmopathy. Study results and limitations: A 13 V-J signature model discriminated ophthalmopathy versus stable hyperthyroidism.

This clonotype was detected many times. Its antigen is not known. TCR beta CDR3 regions were amplified from RNA transcripts. Carried out on the TCR CDR3, a first-round RT-PCR used the HTBI primer set. TCRdb passed the multiplex PCR reads through MiXCR, listing each CDR3 protein once. The table shows about 520,000 distinct CDR3 sequences, with roughly a quarter occurring only once. Each diagnosis drew on symptoms, thyroxine, TRAb, thyroid ultrasound and orbital computed tomography findings. Sequences were obtained from blood. The source of this sequence is a woman in her twenties or thirties with Graves' ophthalmopathy.

This CDR3 is CASSPQLNYEQYF. DNA for the CDR3: TGTGCCAGCAGCCCGCAATTAAACTACGAGCAGTACTTC. The chain couples TRBV7-2 to TRBJ2-7; unclear D gene. This CDR3 is built from 13 residues. Germline V gene data show CDR1 as SGHTA and CDR2 as FQGNSA. V was clipped by 5 bases and J by 3 bases, with 11 bases between them.